The rows below give T cell receptor beta chains drawn from one sample of a study of blood T cell repertoires in COVID-19. TCRdb's table, derived via immunoSEQ multiplex PCR, lists solely in-frame clones and lacks some. Altogether around 140,000 clones are present, more than 75% being singletons, with the ten largest covering 10% to 12%. Sequencing was carried out using PBMCs or T cells enriched from blood (not recorded which). The receptors stem from a man between 60 and 70 years old who had recovered from COVID-19. CDR3s include the opening cysteine and the closing phenylalanine or tryptophan. The D gene is left open where the match is weak. Size is omitted from some rows. Given values are once, few, many or a class for expanded clones.

>TRBV9|TRBJ2-3|TRBD2|-
CASSSRLAGVGADTQYF
TGTGCCAGCAGCTCCAGACTAGCGGGGGTGGGGGCAGATACGCAGTATTTT
>TRBV7-8|TRBJ1-5|-|once
CASSPWGGESNQPQHF
TGTGCCAGCAGCCCGTGGGGGGGTGAAAGCAATCAGCCCCAGCATTTT
>TRBV5-1|TRBJ2-1|-|-
CASSGGMLAFSYNEQFF
TGCGCCAGCAGCGGCGGGATGCTAGCGTTCTCCTACAATGAGCAGTTCTTC
>TRBV11-2|TRBJ1-5|TRBD1|-
CASSRDRGHQPQHF
TGTGCCAGCAGCCGGGACAGGGGGCATCAGCCCCAGCATTTT
>TRBV7-8|TRBJ1-6|-|-
CASSLVGEPYNSPLHF
TGTGCCAGCAGCTTAGTAGGGGAACCCTATAATTCACCCCTCCACTTT
>TRBV30|TRBJ1-2|-|-
CAWSGGHDGYTF
TGTGCCTGGTCGGGGGGCCATGATGGCTACACCTTC
>TRBV10-2|TRBJ2-7|TRBD2|-
CASGSGTLAEQYF
TGCGCCAGCGGCAGCGGGACCTTGGCCGAGCAGTACTTC
>TRBV27|TRBJ2-5|TRBD2|-
CASSRLAGRETQYF
TGTGCCAGCAGCCGACTAGCGGGGAGGGAGACCCAGTACTTC
>TRBV28|TRBJ2-2|TRBD1|once
CASSSPLYRRQGGELFF
TGTGCCAGCAGCTCTCCTCTGTATCGAAGACAGGGCGGGGAGCTGTTTTTT
>TRBV10-3|TRBJ2-3|TRBD1|-
CAIRLTGGPTSTDTQYF
TGTGCCATCAGACTCACAGGGGGACCTACTAGCACAGATACGCAGTATTTT
>TRBV28|TRBJ1-5|-|-
CASITGSRINQPQHF
TGTGCCAGCATTACAGGGTCCAGGATCAATCAGCCCCAGCATTTT
>TRBV28|TRBJ2-5|-|-
CASSLRGAETQYF
TGTGCCAGCAGTTTACGGGGGGCGGAGACCCAGTACTTC
>TRBV11-3|TRBJ2-2|-|-
CASSLQGSTTGELFF
TGTGCCAGCAGCTTACAGGGGTCCACCACCGGGGAGCTGTTTTTT
>TRBV19|TRBJ1-6|-|-
CASSIGAGNSPLHF
TGTGCCAGTAGTATAGGGGCAGGCAATTCACCCCTCCACTTT
>TRBV27|TRBJ2-7|TRBD2|-
CASSLSGGVSYEQYF
TGTGCCAGCAGTTTATCGGGGGGGGTCTCCTACGAGCAGTACTTC
>TRBV3-1/TRBV3-2|TRBJ2-4|-|-
CASSPGGRGGKNIQYF
TGTGCCAGCAGCCCGGGCGGGCGGGGCGGCAAAAACATTCAGTACTTC
>TRBV3-1/TRBV3-2|TRBJ2-2|TRBD1|-
CASRLGTANTGELFF
TGTGCCAGCAGACTCGGGACAGCGAACACCGGGGAGCTGTTTTTT
>TRBV5-1|TRBJ2-7|-|-
CASSEGSSYEQYF
TGCGCCAGCAGTGAGGGAAGCTCCTACGAGCAGTACTTC
>TRBV7-5|TRBJ1-5|-|-
CVRSLPPGRNQPQHF
TGTGTCAGAAGCCTCCCCCCAGGGCGCAATCAGCCCCAGCATTTT
>TRBV5-4|TRBJ2-7|-|-
CASSHMGQGSYEQYF
TGTGCCAGCAGCCACATGGGGCAGGGAAGCTACGAGCAGTACTTC
>TRBV7-9|TRBJ2-3|TRBD2|-
CASSLVLLAGELRYF
TGTGCCAGCAGCTTAGTACTTCTAGCGGGAGAACTAAGGTATTTT
>TRBV30|TRBJ1-4|-|once
CAWSFSANEKLFF
TGTGCCTGGAGTTTCTCGGCTAATGAAAAACTGTTTTTT
>TRBV5-4|TRBJ1-1|-|-
CASSFVGRPNTEAFF
TGTGCCAGCAGCTTCGTTGGCAGGCCCAACACTGAAGCTTTCTTT
>TRBV30|TRBJ1-1|-|-
CAWNHRDTEAFF
TGTGCCTGGAACCACAGGGACACTGAAGCTTTCTTT
>TRBV28|TRBJ2-5|TRBD2|-
CASSHTSGRGETQYF
TGTGCCAGCAGTCACACTAGCGGGAGGGGAGAGACCCAGTACTTC
>TRBV10-3|TRBJ1-3|TRBD1|-
CAISWTGEFSGNTIYF
TGTGCCATCAGTTGGACAGGGGAGTTCTCTGGAAACACCATATATTTT
>TRBV7-8|TRBJ1-1|-|-
CASSPAGGPTEAFF
TGTGCCAGCAGCCCGGCGGGGGGTCCCACTGAAGCTTTCTTT
>TRBV4-1|TRBJ1-2|-|-
CASSQGATGYGYTF
TGCGCCAGCAGCCAAGGAGCAACAGGATATGGCTACACCTTC
>TRBV3-1/TRBV3-2|TRBJ1-5|-|-
CASSQGPEQPQHF
TGTGCCAGCAGCCAGGGGCCGGAGCAGCCCCAGCATTTT
>TRBV6-5|TRBJ1-5|TRBD1|-
CASSATGGSNQPQHF
TGTGCCAGCAGCGCGACAGGGGGCAGCAATCAGCCCCAGCATTTT
>TRBV6-5|TRBJ1-2|-|-
CASRGYRRHHDGYTF
TGTGCCAGCAGGGGATACAGGCGGCATCATGATGGCTACACCTTC
>TRBV5-1|TRBJ2-2|TRBD2|-
CASSLERGGLTGELFF
TGCGCCAGCAGCTTGGAGCGGGGGGGCCTCACCGGGGAGCTGTTTTTT
>TRBV5-4|TRBJ1-3|-|-
CASSLRGSGNTIYF
TGTGCCAGCAGCTTGAGAGGGTCTGGAAACACCATATATTTT
>TRBV2|TRBJ2-2|TRBD2|-
CASSDGLASTGELFF
TGTGCCAGCAGTGATGGACTAGCGAGCACCGGGGAGCTGTTTTTT
>TRBV6-1|TRBJ2-7|-|few
CASSDWSSYEQYF
TGTGCCAGCAGTGATTGGAGTTCTTACGAGCAGTACTTC
>TRBV30|TRBJ1-2|-|-
CAWSRGNYGYTF
TGTGCCTGGAGTCGAGGAAACTATGGCTACACCTTC
>TRBV5-1|TRBJ2-7|TRBD2|once
CASSAGGAPFEQYF
TGCGCCAGCAGCGCCGGGGGGGCTCCATTCGAGCAGTACTTC
>TRBV9|TRBJ1-2|TRBD1|-
CASSAAVRDRGNGYTF
TGTGCCAGCAGCGCCGCCGTAAGGGACAGGGGGAATGGCTACACCTTC
>TRBV30|TRBJ1-1|-|-
CAWSVGGSTEAFF
TGTGCCTGGAGTGTAGGGGGTTCTACTGAAGCTTTCTTT
>TRBV12-1|TRBJ1-3|-|-
CASSFPKTDGNTIYF
TGTGCCAGCAGCTTTCCCAAGACAGATGGAAACACCATATATTTT
>TRBV6-5|TRBJ1-1|TRBD1|-
CASRRGRPNTEAFF
TGTGCCAGCAGAAGGGGGCGGCCTAACACTGAAGCTTTCTTT
>TRBV5-1|TRBJ2-1|-|-
CASSLAQGSYNEQFF
TGCGCCAGCAGCTTGGCTCAGGGGTCCTACAATGAGCAGTTCTTC
>TRBV19|TRBJ2-7|-|once
CASSPLVSYEQYF
TGTGCCAGTAGTCCTCTTGTGTCCTACGAGCAGTACTTC
>TRBV5-4|TRBJ1-1|TRBD1|-
CASSSRDRGKFLNTEAFF
TGTGCCAGCAGCTCCCGGGACAGGGGGAAATTTTTAAATACTGAAGCTTTCTTT
>TRBV5-1|TRBJ1-1|-|few
CASSWKDLNTEAFF
TGCGCCAGCAGCTGGAAGGACTTGAACACTGAAGCTTTCTTT
>TRBV30|TRBJ1-1|-|-
CAWSAPPSNTEAFF
TGTGCCTGGAGTGCCCCTCCGTCGAACACTGAAGCTTTCTTT
>TRBV18|TRBJ2-1|-|few
CASFTTQNNEQFF
TGTGCCAGCTTCACCACACAGAACAATGAGCAGTTCTTC
>TRBV2|TRBJ2-1|-|-
CASSDTPGLEQFF
TGTGCCAGCAGTGATACTCCTGGACTTGAGCAGTTCTTC
>TRBV9|TRBJ2-3|-|-
CASSAIAASTDTQYF
TGTGCCAGCAGCGCCATAGCCGCGTCCACAGATACGCAGTATTTT
>TRBV28|TRBJ2-1|TRBD2|-
CASSLLFVGTSEKQQFF
TGTGCCAGCAGTCTCTTGTTTGTTGGAACTAGCGAAAAACAGCAGTTCTTC
>TRBV2|TRBJ2-3|TRBD2|-
CASNRLAGGTDTQYF
TGTGCCAGCAATCGACTAGCGGGGGGCACAGATACGCAGTATTTT
>TRBV23-1|TRBJ1-5|-|-
CASSHSYSNQPQHF
TGCGCCAGCAGTCATAGTTATAGCAATCAGCCCCAGCATTTT
>TRBV28|TRBJ1-1|TRBD1|-
CASSPQGRNTEAFF
TGTGCCAGCAGTCCACAGGGGCGGAACACTGAAGCTTTCTTT
>TRBV7-8|TRBJ1-2|TRBD1|-
CASSSKAGGDGYTF
TGTGCCAGCAGCTCCAAAGCAGGGGGCGATGGCTACACCTTC
>TRBV19|TRBJ1-2|TRBD1|-
CASTRDRVKYGYTF
TGTGCCAGTACCCGGGACAGGGTCAAGTATGGCTACACCTTC
>TRBV28|TRBJ1-2|-|-
CASSKHGYGYTF
TGTGCCAGCAGTAAACACGGGTATGGCTACACCTTC
>TRBV3-1/TRBV3-2|TRBJ2-3|TRBD2|-
CASGAGRSTDTQYF
TGTGCCAGCGGAGCGGGACGCTCCACAGATACGCAGTATTTT